This TCR beta chain is drawn from a study of response to subunit inactivated influenza vaccine (dated by TCRdb to between 2017 and 2018). Background for the entire study: Deep quantitative profiling of the T cell receptor repertoire was used in the study to follow responses to a trivalent subunit inactivated influenza vaccine.

With respect to this clonotype: It lacks a known antigen. Base-call qualities are not available, and no considerably larger clone is one nucleotide away.

The germline V gene (reference sequence) yields DFQATT for CDR1 and SNEGSKA for CDR2. Spanning cysteine to phenylalanine, the CDR3 consists of 14 amino acids. The CDR3 DNA has 42 bases and is translated from base 1. The paper as a whole reports these results and caveats: The authors proposed that each seasonal influenza vaccination may bring in only a limited number of new T cells.

Receptor amplification or capture employed RT-PCR. For sequencing, an Illumina HiSeq 2500 was employed. The raw public data were reprocessed by TCRdb itself: fastp quality trimming at Q25, MiXCR clonotype calling, in-frame beta chains only. Every CDR3 protein is listed once, alongside the most common genes and DNA of its rows. This sample is represented by about 650,000 distinct CDR3 sequences; 14% of them were singletons. The leading ten clones occupy 7.6% of the sample. The sequences come from PBMCs from blood, collected approximately 15 days before vaccination. The TCR was taken from a man over 45 who received an inactivated influenza vaccine. Donor details come from another sample of the same person, matched by shared clones. The V gene is TRBV20-1 and the J gene is TRBJ2-3; the D segment might be TRBD1 or TRBD2, since each matches 5 bases. The CDR3 reads as follows: CRGDKGLLADTQYF. The bases read TGCAGGGGGGATAAAGGCTTGCTCGCAGATACGCAGTATTTT.